This T cell receptor (beta chain) emerged from a study of T cells in Graves' hyperthyroidism and ophthalmopathy. Study-level points and caveats: A model of 13 V-J pairs discriminated ophthalmopathy from stable hyperthyroidism.

The cohort's ophthalmopathy patients, a group with duration under 3 months, had a Clinical Activity Score of at least 3 and a NOSPECS grade of at least 4. 10 ml of fresh peripheral blood supplied the PBMCs. Points on this clonotype: The antigen is undetermined.

This CDR3 has 14 amino acids. Trimming removed 2 bases at V and 3 bases at J, with 9 bases between. The V gene's germline CDR1 is SGHTA and CDR2 FQGNSA. Amplified regions were TCR beta CDR3 sequences from RNA transcripts. Carried out on the TCR CDR3, a first-round RT-PCR used the HTBI primer set. TCRdb re-called the multiplex PCR reads through MiXCR, storing one row per CDR3 protein. The sample records more than 300,000 distinct CDR3 sequences, around 18% being singletons. Sequencing was done on a sample of blood. This TCR was recovered from a man aged 18 to 30 with Graves' ophthalmopathy. The chain carries TRBV7-2 and TRBJ2-3, with a tentative D call TRBD2 (5 bases). The CDR3 DNA reads TGTGCCAGCAGCTTAAACGGCGGGACAGATACGCAGTATTTT. Protein sequence: CASSLNGGTDTQYF.